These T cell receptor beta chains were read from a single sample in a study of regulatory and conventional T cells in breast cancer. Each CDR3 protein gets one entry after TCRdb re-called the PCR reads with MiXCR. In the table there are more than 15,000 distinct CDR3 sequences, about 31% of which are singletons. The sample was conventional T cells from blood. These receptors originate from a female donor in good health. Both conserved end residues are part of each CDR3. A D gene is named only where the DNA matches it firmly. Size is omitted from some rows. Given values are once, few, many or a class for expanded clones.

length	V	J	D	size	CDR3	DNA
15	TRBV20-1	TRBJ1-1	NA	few	CSARVEFSEDTEAFF	TGCAGTGCTAGGGTCGAGTTTTCTGAGGACACTGAAGCTTTCTTT
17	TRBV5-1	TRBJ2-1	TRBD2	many	CASSYGTSGRIYNEQFF	TGCGCCAGCAGCTATGGGACTAGCGGGAGGATCTACAATGAGCAGTTCTTC
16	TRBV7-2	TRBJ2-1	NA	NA	CVSSLSNREWDNEQFF	TGTGTCAGCAGCTTATCTAACAGGGAATGGGATAATGAGCAGTTCTTC
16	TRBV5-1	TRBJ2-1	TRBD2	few	CASSLSRAGGRNEQFF	TGCGCCAGCAGCTTGTCTCGAGCGGGAGGCCGTAATGAGCAGTTCTTC
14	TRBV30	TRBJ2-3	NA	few	CAWSVRGGKDTQYF	TGTGCCTGGAGTGTACGAGGGGGTAAGGATACGCAGTATTTT
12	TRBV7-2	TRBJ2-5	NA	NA	CASSYRAETQYF	TGTGCCAGCAGCTACCGGGCAGAGACCCAGTACTTC
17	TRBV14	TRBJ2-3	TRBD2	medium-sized	CASSQWTSGIGTDTQYF	TGTGCCAGCAGCCAATGGACTAGCGGGATCGGCACAGATACGCAGTATTTT
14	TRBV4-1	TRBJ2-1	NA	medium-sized	CASSLVSSYNEQFF	TGCGCCAGCAGCCTGGTCAGCTCCTACAATGAGCAGTTCTTC
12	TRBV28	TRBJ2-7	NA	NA	CASSPHVYEQYF	TGTGCCAGCAGTCCACATGTCTACGAGCAGTACTTC
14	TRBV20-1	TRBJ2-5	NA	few	CSAKGDNRGETQYF	TGCAGTGCTAAGGGGGACAACCGAGGAGAGACCCAGTACTTC
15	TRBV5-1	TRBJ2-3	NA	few	CASSLGSSSTDTQYF	TGCGCCAGCAGCTTGGGGTCCTCTAGCACAGATACGCAGTATTTT
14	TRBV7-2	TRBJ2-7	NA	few	CASSLEAGTYEQYF	TGTGCCAGCAGCTTAGAGGCAGGAACCTACGAGCAGTACTTC
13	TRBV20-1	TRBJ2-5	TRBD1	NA	CSARMTGEETQYF	TGCAGTGCTAGAATGACAGGGGAGGAGACCCAGTACTTC
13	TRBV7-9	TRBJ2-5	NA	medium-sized	CASSMDLIETQYF	TGTGCCAGCAGCATGGACCTTATAGAGACCCAGTACTTC
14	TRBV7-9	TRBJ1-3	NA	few	CASSLKGTGNTIYF	TGTGCCAGCAGCTTAAAAGGGACTGGAAACACCATATATTTT
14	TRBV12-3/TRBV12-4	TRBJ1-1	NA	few	CASGGVYQNTEAFF	TGTGCCAGCGGAGGGGTCTACCAAAACACTGAAGCTTTCTTT
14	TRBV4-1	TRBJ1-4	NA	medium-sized	CASRPTGRGEKLFF	TGCGCCAGCAGACCGACAGGCAGGGGCGAAAAACTGTTTTTT
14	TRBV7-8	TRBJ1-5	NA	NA	CASSPLNSNQPQHF	TGTGCCAGCAGCCCTCTGAATAGCAATCAGCCCCAGCATTTT
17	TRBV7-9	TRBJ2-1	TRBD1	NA	CASSLRAGTGTYNEQFF	TGTGCCAGCAGCCTTAGAGCCGGGACAGGGACCTACAATGAGCAGTTCTTC
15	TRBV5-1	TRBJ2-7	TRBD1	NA	CASSLETGEFYEQYF	TGCGCCAGCAGCTTGGAAACAGGGGAATTTTACGAGCAGTACTTC
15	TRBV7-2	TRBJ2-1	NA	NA	CASSLEGLTYNEQFF	TGTGCCAGCAGCTTAGAGGGACTTACCTACAATGAGCAGTTCTTC
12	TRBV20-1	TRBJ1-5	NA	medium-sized	CSARDSNQPQHF	TGCAGTGCTAGGGACAGCAATCAGCCCCAGCATTTT
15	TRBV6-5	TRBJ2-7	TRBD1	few	CASSLGQGIIYEQYF	TGTGCCAGCAGTCTGGGACAGGGGATCATCTACGAGCAGTACTTC
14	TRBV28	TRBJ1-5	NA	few	CASSGDVSNQPQHF	TGTGCCAGCAGTGGGGATGTAAGCAATCAGCCCCAGCATTTT
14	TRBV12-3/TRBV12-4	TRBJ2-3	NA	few	CASCPTHSTDTQYF	TGTGCCAGCTGTCCTACCCATAGCACAGATACGCAGTATTTT
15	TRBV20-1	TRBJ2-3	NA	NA	CSAHDLPFLTDTQYF	TGCAGTGCTCACGATCTACCCTTCCTCACAGATACGCAGTATTTT
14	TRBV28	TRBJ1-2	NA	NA	CASRFLEGEYGYTF	TGTGCCAGCAGGTTTTTGGAAGGAGAATACGGCTACACCTTC
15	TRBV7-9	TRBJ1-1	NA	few	CASSRDGKMNTEAFF	TGTGCCAGCAGTCGAGACGGGAAAATGAACACTGAAGCTTTCTTT
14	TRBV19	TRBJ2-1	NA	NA	CASSAQRGRDEQFF	TGTGCCAGTAGTGCCCAGAGGGGAAGGGATGAGCAGTTCTTC
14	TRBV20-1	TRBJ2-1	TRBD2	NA	CSASSSGIDNEQFF	TGCAGTGCTTCCTCTAGCGGGATAGACAATGAGCAGTTCTTC
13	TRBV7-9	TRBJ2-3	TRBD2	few	CANTGRADHTQYF	TGTGCCAACACCGGGAGGGCCGACCATACGCAGTATTTT
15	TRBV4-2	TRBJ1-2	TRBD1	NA	CASSQDTTGYTGYTF	TGCGCCAGCAGCCAAGATACGACAGGGTACACTGGCTACACCTTC
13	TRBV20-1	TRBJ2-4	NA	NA	CSATDYAKNIQYF	TGCAGTGCAACCGACTACGCCAAAAACATTCAGTACTTC
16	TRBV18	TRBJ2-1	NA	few	CASSPLAQSSYNEQFF	TGTGCCAGCTCACCACTAGCGCAGAGCTCCTACAATGAGCAGTTCTTC
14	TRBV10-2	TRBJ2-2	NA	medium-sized	CASRAPGYTGELFF	TGCGCCAGTAGGGCCCCAGGTTACACCGGGGAGCTGTTTTTT
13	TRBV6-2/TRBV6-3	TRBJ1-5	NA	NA	CASRDVRNQPQHF	TGTGCCAGCAGGGATGTACGCAATCAGCCCCAGCATTTT
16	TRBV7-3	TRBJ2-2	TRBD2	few	CASSYGLAGATGELFF	TGTGCCAGCAGCTACGGACTAGCGGGAGCAACCGGGGAGCTGTTTTTT
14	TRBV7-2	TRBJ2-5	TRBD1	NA	CASSVQGPQETQYF	TGTGCCAGCAGCGTACAGGGGCCCCAAGAGACCCAGTACTTC
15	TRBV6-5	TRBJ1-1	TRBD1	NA	CASSRDRVNRAEAFF	TGTGCCAGCAGTCGGGACAGGGTTAATCGGGCTGAAGCTTTCTTT
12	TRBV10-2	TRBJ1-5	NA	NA	CASSEQGQPQHF	TGCGCCAGCAGTGAGCAGGGCCAGCCCCAGCATTTT